The 15 T cell receptor beta chains below come from one sample, sequenced in a study of cytomegalovirus exposure and HLA in healthy donors. A multiplex PCR was run with 60 Vbeta primers and 13 Jbeta primers. Method: immunoSEQ multiplex PCR; TCRdb's copy keeps in-frame clones and lacks some. The repertoire includes approximately 170,000 clones, just under 80% of them detected once, and 6.5% to 9% sits in the top ten. The specimen sequenced was PBMCs. These receptors all stem from a woman between 35 and 50 years old in good health and CMV-seropositive.

The rearrangement joins TRBV5-1 to TRBJ1-2; no clear D gene. Trimming took off 0 bases at V and 7 bases at J, with 19 bases between the two ends. The CDR3 is 16 amino acids. Germline-derived CDR1 and CDR2 are SGHRS and YFSETQ. The DNA for the CDR3 is TGCGCCAGCAGCTTGGCCGTCTCCGTCCGGGTCTCTGGCTACACCTTC. Translating gives CASSLAVSVRVSGYTF.

This clone has a handful of counts. The chain carries TRBV6-5 and TRBJ1-2; D unclear. The V end lost 2 bases, the J end lost 7 bases, and 11 bases lay between the germline ends. The CDR3 consists of 13 residues. The germline gives CDR1 MNHEY, CDR2 SVGAGI. The CDR3 nucleotides read TGTGCCAGCAGTTACCGTGCCCGGGGTGGCTACACCTTC. Its protein product is CASSYRARGGYTF.

The J gene is TRBJ2-7, the V gene TRBV5-1; a weak D match, TRBD1 (6 bases). CDR3 size: 13 residues. CDR1 SGHRS and CDR2 YFSETQ come from the germline V gene. V lost 0 bases to trimming and J lost 9 bases, with 13 bases between them. CDR3 region: CASSLEGGWGQYF. The CDR3 coding sequence is TGCGCCAGCAGCTTGGAAGGGGGTTGGGGGCAGTACTTC.

This clone was observed a few times. This chain connects TRBV30 to TRBJ1-4; 8 nucleotides align to TRBD1. Trimming removed 3 bases from V and 7 bases from J; junction bases left unmatched: 7. This CDR3 is 14 amino acids long. CDR1 and CDR2 from the germline V gene are GTSNPN and SVGIG (reference sequence). CDR3 DNA sequence: TGTGCCTGGAGCCGAGGACAGGGCTCTGAAAAACTGTTTTTT. It codes for CAWSRGQGSEKLFF.

A few counts support this clone. The chain recombines TRBV19 with TRBJ1-6; D ambiguous. Per the germline V gene, CDR1 is LNHDA and CDR2 is SQIVND (reference sequence). Trimming shortened V by 7 bases and J by 8 bases, and 12 bases separated the two germline ends. CDR3 length equals 13 residues. CDR3 in amino acids: CASKPRQDSPLHF. Written as DNA, the CDR3 is TGTGCCAGTAAGCCGAGACAAGATTCACCCCTCCACTTT.

The chain employs TRBV27 and TRBJ1-1; 8 positions match TRBD1. Looked up from germline, CDR1 is MNHEY and CDR2 is SMNVEV (reference sequence). The junction had 9 bases not matched to a gene; V was cut back by 3 bases and J by 6 bases. CDR3 size: 15 residues. The CDR3 DNA reads as TGTGCCAGCAGTTTCCGTCAGGGGGCGTATTCTGAAGCTTTCTTT. Encoded protein: CASSFRQGAYSEAFF.

The chain has TRBV2 and TRBJ2-5; tentatively, D is TRBD2 (6 bases). CDR3 length: 17 amino acids. The germline V and J ends were trimmed by 4 bases and 4 bases, with 22 bases remaining between them. The germline CDR1 and CDR2 sequences are SNHLY and FYNNEI. The DNA for the CDR3 is TGTGCCAGCAGTGCGGGGACTTCCAACTCGAGGGGAGAGACCCAGTACTTC. This codes for CASSAGTSNSRGETQYF.

The chain has TRBV6-5 and TRBJ1-1, with D unresolved. V lost 6 bases and J 2 bases, leaving 7 bases between the germline ends. This CDR3 has 12 residues. Germline assignment: CDR1 MNHEY and CDR2 SVGAGI. CDR3 amino acids: CASSPGNTEAFF. The CDR3 DNA follows: TGTGCCAGCAGCCCCGGTAACACTGAAGCTTTCTTT.

V usage is TRBV9 and J usage is TRBJ2-7, with 11 bases that match TRBD1. The V segment lost 3 bases and the J segment 3 bases; nucleotides outside the gene matches: 8. Germline CDR1 is SGDLS and CDR2 is YYNGEE. The CDR3 is 16 amino acids. The CDR3 DNA follows: TGTGCCAGCAGCGCCGGCCCGGGACAGGGGGGCTACGAGCAGTACTTC. This translates into CASSAGPGQGGYEQYF.

The chain carries TRBV10-3 and TRBJ2-1; the D gene is possibly TRBD2 (6 bases). V was clipped by 4 bases and J by 6 bases, with 16 bases between them. CDR1 is ENHRY and CDR2 is SYGVKD in the germline V gene. The CDR3 contains 15 residues. CDR3 in DNA: TGTGCCATCAGTGCCGGGGGTCTAGCAGGCAATGAGCAGTTCTTC. Amino acid sequence: CAISAGGLAGNEQFF.

The chain carries TRBV27 and TRBJ1-2, with D uncertain. This CDR3 has 14 residues. The V gene's germline CDR1 is MNHEY and CDR2 SMNVEV (reference sequence). V was pared by 4 bases and J by 1 base, with 10 bases between. CDR3 sequence reads: CASSSLSSNYGYTF. Written as DNA, the CDR3 is TGTGCCAGCAGTTCCCTCTCCAGTAACTATGGCTACACCTTC.

This clone was seen more than once but under ten times. This rearrangement joins TRBV19 to TRBJ1-2; 7 nucleotides agree with TRBD1. The CDR3 loop spans 15 amino acids. From germline, CDR1 is LNHDA and CDR2 SQIVND (reference sequence). J was trimmed by 1 base and V by 4 bases; bases with no gene match: 6. CDR3 protein: CASSSAGTDNYGYTF. CDR3 nucleotide sequence: TGTGCCAGTAGTAGCGCCGGGACAGATAACTATGGCTACACCTTC.

This chain joins TRBV7-2 and TRBJ1-3; a possible D gene is TRBD1 (5 bases). The V and J ends lost 5 bases and 1 base respectively, with 9 bases between them. The V gene's germline CDR1 is SGHTA and CDR2 FQGNSA. The CDR3 extends over 14 amino acids. Written as DNA, the CDR3 is TGTGCCAGCAGCCTGGGGGGTTCTGGAAACACCATATATTTT. Its translation is CASSLGGSGNTIYF.

This clone was seen once. This chain connects TRBV6-5 to TRBJ2-3, with 7 bases matching TRBD2. Trimming cost V 4 bases and J 6 bases; bases outside gene matches: 7. Germline values: CDR1 MNHEY, CDR2 SVGAGI. CDR3 length: 14 amino acids. The CDR3 sequence: CASSLRLAKDTQYF. In nucleotides, the CDR3 is TGTGCCAGCAGTTTAAGACTAGCTAAGGATACGCAGTATTTT.

The chain has TRBV25-1 and TRBJ1-2, with D maybe TRBD1 (6 bases). Germline V gene sequence: CDR1 MGHDK, CDR2 SYGVNS. V was pared by 4 bases and J by 0 bases, with 15 bases between. This CDR3 is 16 amino acids long. CDR3 amino acids: CASSATGWAANYGYTF. In nucleotides, the CDR3 is TGTGCCAGCAGTGCCACAGGGTGGGCGGCTAACTATGGCTACACCTTC.